The source of this T cell receptor (beta chain) is a study of control samples from healthy donors and cancer patients. The germline gives CDR1 GTSNPN, CDR2 SVGIG (reference sequence). There are 12 residues in the CDR3. The V and J ends lost 5 bases and 5 bases respectively, with 12 bases between them. Some clones are missing from TCRdb's copy, which holds only in-frame ones; the method was immunoSEQ multiplex PCR. The sample contains 64,000 or so clones, more than 85% of which appear only once. Sequenced: PBMCs. This receptor was obtained from a man aged 35 to 55 with colorectal cancer. The chain uses TRBV30 and TRBJ2-5; no firm D call. This chain's CDR3 is CAWGPGSETQYF. The CDR3 DNA follows: TGTGCCTGGGGGCCTGGTAGTGAGACCCAGTACTTC.